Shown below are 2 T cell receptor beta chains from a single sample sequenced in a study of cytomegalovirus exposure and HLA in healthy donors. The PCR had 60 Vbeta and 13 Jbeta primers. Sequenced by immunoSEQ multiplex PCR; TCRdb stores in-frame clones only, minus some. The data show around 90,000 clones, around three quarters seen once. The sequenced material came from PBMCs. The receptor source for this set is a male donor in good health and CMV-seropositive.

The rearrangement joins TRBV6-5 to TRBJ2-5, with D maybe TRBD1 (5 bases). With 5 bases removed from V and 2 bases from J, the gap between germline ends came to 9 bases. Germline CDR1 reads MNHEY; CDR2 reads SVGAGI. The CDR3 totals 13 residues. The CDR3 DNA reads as TGTGCCAGCAGTCAAGGGGTTCAAGAGACCCAGTACTTC. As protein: CASSQGVQETQYF.

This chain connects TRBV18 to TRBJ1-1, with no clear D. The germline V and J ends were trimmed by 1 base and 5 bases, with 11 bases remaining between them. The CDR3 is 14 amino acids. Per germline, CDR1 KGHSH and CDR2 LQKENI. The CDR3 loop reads CASSPRNGETEAFF. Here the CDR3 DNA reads TGTGCCAGCTCACCACGGAACGGGGAAACTGAAGCTTTCTTT.